Sequencing of this T cell receptor beta chain was carried out in a study of glioma-infiltrating T cells. This clonotype was found many times. The antigen is unknown. Study findings and constraints: Gliomas, especially low-grade, showed above-expected tissue-blood divergence; non-neoplastic patients showed below.

Using RNA template, CDR3s of TCR alpha and beta were amplified with iRepertoire arm-PCR. Each CDR3 protein gets one entry after TCRdb re-called the multiplex PCR reads with MiXCR. Here the sample spans approximately 90,000 distinct CDR3 sequences, 23% being singletons. Looked up from germline, CDR1 is MNHNY and CDR2 is SVGAGI (reference sequence). Trimming cost V 0 bases and J 5 bases, with 17 bases left between them. The CDR3 extends over 17 amino acids. This clonotype was obtained from a human donor with low-grade glioma or glioblastoma, undergoing nonglioma brain surgery, or in good health (not recorded which). The material sequenced was glioma tissue, nonneoplastic brain tissue, or PBMCs (not recorded which). The chain combines TRBV6-6 with TRBJ2-1; D is possibly TRBD2 (6 bases). This chain's CDR3 is CASSYSSIRGVNNEQFF. CDR3 bases: TGTGCCAGCAGTTACTCGTCGATCCGCGGGGTCAACAATGAGCAGTTCTTC.